What follows are 7 T cell receptor beta chains derived from one specimen sequenced in a study of blood T cells in healthy people across ages. Sample-barcoded 5' priming and a J-beta primer mix drove a second PCR of roughly 7 to 11 cycles. Using its own MiXCR run on the 5' RACE reads, TCRdb lists one record per CDR3 protein. The sample consists of 870,000 or so distinct CDR3 sequences, 29% of them appearing once. The specimen sequenced was blood. Receptor source: a woman at least 80 years old in good health.

The table lists this clonotype with a few counts. The chain uses TRBV28 and TRBJ2-7, with a tentative D call TRBD2 (6 bases). The V and J ends lost 2 bases and 4 bases respectively, with 21 bases between them. CDR1 and CDR2 (germline): MDHEN, SYDVKM. This CDR3 has 17 residues. DNA for the CDR3: TGTGCCAGCAGTTTAGCAGGTCGCGGGAACCGCGAGTACGAGCAGTACTTC. Amino acids: CASSLAGRGNREYEQYF.

This clonotype has more than one count but fewer than ten. J is TRBJ1-6 and V is TRBV7-2, with D tentatively TRBD1 (5 bases). Germline CDR1 reads SGHTA; CDR2 reads FQGNSA. V lost 1 base to trimming and J lost 8 bases, with 15 bases between them. This CDR3 contains 16 residues. Here the CDR3 DNA reads TGTGCCAGCAGCTTAGAAAGGGTCAGGGCTTATTCACCCCTCCACTTT. It specifies CASSLERVRAYSPLHF.

This clonotype was picked up a small number of times. The rearrangement joins TRBV28 to TRBJ1-2, with 9 bases matching TRBD1. The CDR3 is made up of 16 amino acids. After removal of 7 bases from V and 5 bases from J, the junction contained 14 bases not matched to a gene. CDR1 and CDR2 from the germline V gene are MDHEN and SYDVKM. CDR3 in amino acids: CASNTPGQGPPYGYTF. In DNA, the CDR3 is TGTGCCAGCAACACTCCGGGACAGGGTCCCCCATATGGCTACACCTTC.

This clonotype was detected only a few times. The chain couples TRBV7-2 to TRBJ2-2, with D possibly being TRBD1 (5 bases). The germline V and J ends were trimmed by 2 bases and 5 bases, with 6 bases remaining between them. Germline V CDR1 and CDR2: SGHTA, FQGNSA. The CDR3 covers 13 residues. CDR3 nucleotides: TGTGCCAGCAGCTTACCAGGGACCGGGGAGCTGTTTTTT. Protein: CASSLPGTGELFF. Looking up the rest from reference TRBV7-2 and TRBJ2-2 gives the full variable domain: GAGVSQSPSNKVTEKGKDVELRCDPISGHTALYWYRQSLGQGLEFLIYFQGNSAPDKSGLPSDRFSAERTGGSVSTLTIQRTQQEDSAVYLCASSLPGTGELFFGEGSRLTVL.

This clonotype occurred many times. V and J are TRBV4-1 and TRBJ2-5; 9 bases match TRBD2. Per germline, CDR1 MGHRA and CDR2 YSYEKL. The junction had 17 bases not matched to a gene; V was cut back by 1 base and J by 5 bases. This CDR3 has 19 residues. DNA for the CDR3: TGCGCCAGCAGCCAAGGCTGGACCCCAGCGGGGGGCGGGGGCGAGACCCAGTACTTC. As protein: CASSQGWTPAGGGGETQYF.

The CDR3 sequence: CASSLSGGTFRTGELFF. The CDR3 DNA follows: TGTGCCAGCAGTTTAAGCGGCGGTACCTTTAGGACCGGGGAGCTGTTTTTT. The chain joins TRBV28 to TRBJ2-2; a weak D match, TRBD2 (5 bases). Germline lookup yields CDR1 MDHEN and CDR2 SYDVKM. CDR3 length: 17 amino acids. Between the trimmed V and J ends, which lost 2 bases and 5 bases, there was a span of 18 bases.

This clonotype was recorded once. The chain carries TRBV21-1 and TRBJ1-1. TRBV21-1 is marked as a pseudogene. CDR3 length: 11 amino acids. In DNA form, the CDR3 reads TGTGCGACGCTTATGAACACTGAAGCTTTCTTT. It is translated as CATLMNTEAFF.